The clone carrying this TCR beta chain has just a few counts. No antigen is known for it. The data derive from a study of Graves' ophthalmopathy and Graves' hyperthyroidism. CDR1 and CDR2 (germline): SGHTA, FQGNSA. The V and J ends lost 0 bases and 5 bases respectively, with 13 bases between them. There are 15 residues in the CDR3. Study-wide findings and caveats: It was with roughly 71% sensitivity and about 72% specificity that the model predicted ophthalmopathy progression.

Amplifying from RNA transcripts, the study obtained TCR beta CDR3 regions. Investigators did first-round RT-PCR with HTBI primers, then second-round multiplex PCR. Each CDR3 protein gets one entry after TCRdb re-called the multiplex PCR reads with MiXCR. The table records 200,000 to 300,000 distinct CDR3 sequences, around 45% of them present only once. The sequencing sample was made of peripheral blood. The clonotype was recovered from an adult man with Graves' ophthalmopathy. The V and J genes are TRBV7-2 and TRBJ2-5, with a possible D match to TRBD1 (5 bases). The CDR3 DNA sequence: TGTGCCAGCAGCTTAGCGGGCAGGGATTTGGAGACCCAGTACTTC. It encodes CASSLAGRDLETQYF. Full variable domain (outside the CDR3, taken from reference TRBV7-2 and TRBJ2-5): GAGVSQSPSNKVTEKGKDVELRCDPISGHTALYWYRQSLGQGLEFLIYFQGNSAPDKSGLPSDRFSAERTGGSVSTLTIQRTQQEDSAVYLCASSLAGRDLETQYFGPGTRLLVL.